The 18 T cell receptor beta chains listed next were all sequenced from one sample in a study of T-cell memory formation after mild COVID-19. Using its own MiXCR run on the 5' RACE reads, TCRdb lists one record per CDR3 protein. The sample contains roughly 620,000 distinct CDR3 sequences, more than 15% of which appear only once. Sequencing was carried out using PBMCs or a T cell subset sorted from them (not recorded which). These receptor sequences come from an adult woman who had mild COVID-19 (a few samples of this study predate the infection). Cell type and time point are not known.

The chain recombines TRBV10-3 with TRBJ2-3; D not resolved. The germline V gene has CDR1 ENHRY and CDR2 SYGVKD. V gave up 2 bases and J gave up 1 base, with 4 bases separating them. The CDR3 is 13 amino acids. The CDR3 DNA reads TGTGCCATCAGTGAGGGGGGCACAGATACGCAGTATTTT. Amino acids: CAISEGGTDTQYF.

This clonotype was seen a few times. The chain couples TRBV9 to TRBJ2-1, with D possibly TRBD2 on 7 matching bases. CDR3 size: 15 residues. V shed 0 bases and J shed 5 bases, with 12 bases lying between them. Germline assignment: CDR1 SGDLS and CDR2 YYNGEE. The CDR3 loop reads CASSVVAGADNEQFF. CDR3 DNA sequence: TGTGCCAGCAGCGTAGTTGCGGGGGCCGACAATGAGCAGTTCTTC. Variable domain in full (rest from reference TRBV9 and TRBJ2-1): DSGVTQTPKHLITATGQRVTLRCSPRSGDLSVYWYQQSLDQGLQFLIQYYNGEERAKGNILERFSAQQFPDLHSELNLSSLELGDSALYFCASSVVAGADNEQFFGPGTRLTVL.

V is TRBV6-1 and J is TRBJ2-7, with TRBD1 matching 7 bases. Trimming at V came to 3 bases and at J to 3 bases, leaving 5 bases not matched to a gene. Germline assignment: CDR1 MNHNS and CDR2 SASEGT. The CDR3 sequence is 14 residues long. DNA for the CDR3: TGTGCCAGCAGTGATAGTCGGGACAGCTACGAGCAGTACTTC. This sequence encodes CASSDSRDSYEQYF.

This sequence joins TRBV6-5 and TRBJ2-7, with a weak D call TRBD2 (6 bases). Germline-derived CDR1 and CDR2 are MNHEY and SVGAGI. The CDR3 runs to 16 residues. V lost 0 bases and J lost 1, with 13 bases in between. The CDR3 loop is CASSYSSGLPSYEQYF. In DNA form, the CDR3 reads TGTGCCAGCAGTTACTCTTCGGGACTCCCTTCCTACGAGCAGTACTTC.

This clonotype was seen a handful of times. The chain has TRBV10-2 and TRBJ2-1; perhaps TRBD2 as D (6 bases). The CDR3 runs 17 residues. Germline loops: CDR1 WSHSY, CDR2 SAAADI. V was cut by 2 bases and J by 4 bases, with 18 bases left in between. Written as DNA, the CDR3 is TGCGCCAGCAGTGAGGGTGGAGGGCAGGGCGGGTACAATGAGCAGTTCTTC. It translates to CASSEGGGQGGYNEQFF.

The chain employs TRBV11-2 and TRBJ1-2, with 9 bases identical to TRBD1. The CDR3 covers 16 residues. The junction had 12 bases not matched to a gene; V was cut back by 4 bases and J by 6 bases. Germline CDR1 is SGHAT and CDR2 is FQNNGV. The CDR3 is CASSSLLPGQGNGYTF. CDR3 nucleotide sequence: TGTGCCAGCAGCTCGCTCCTTCCGGGACAGGGTAATGGCTACACCTTC.

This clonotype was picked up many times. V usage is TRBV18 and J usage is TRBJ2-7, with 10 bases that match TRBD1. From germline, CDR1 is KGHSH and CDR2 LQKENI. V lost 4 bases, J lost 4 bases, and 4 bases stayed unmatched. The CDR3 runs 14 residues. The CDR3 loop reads CASSQDRGKYEQYF. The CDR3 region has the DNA TGTGCCAGCTCACAGGACAGGGGGAAGTACGAGCAGTACTTC.

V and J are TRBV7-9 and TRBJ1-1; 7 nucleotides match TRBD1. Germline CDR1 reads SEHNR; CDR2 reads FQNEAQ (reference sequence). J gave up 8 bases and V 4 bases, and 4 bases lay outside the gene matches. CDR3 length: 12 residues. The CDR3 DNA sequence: TGTGCCAGCAGCTCCGAGGGGGCAGAAGCTTTCTTT. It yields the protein CASSSEGAEAFF.

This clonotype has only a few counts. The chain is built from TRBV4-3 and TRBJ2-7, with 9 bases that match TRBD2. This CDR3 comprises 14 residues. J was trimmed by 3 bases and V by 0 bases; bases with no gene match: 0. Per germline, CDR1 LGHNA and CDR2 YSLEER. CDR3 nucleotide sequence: TGCGCCAGCAGCCAAGATAGCGGGGGCTACGAGCAGTACTTC. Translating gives CASSQDSGGYEQYF.

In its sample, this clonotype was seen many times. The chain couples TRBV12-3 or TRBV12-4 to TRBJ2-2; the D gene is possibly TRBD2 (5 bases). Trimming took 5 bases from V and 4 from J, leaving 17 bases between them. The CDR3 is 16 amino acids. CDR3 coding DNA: TGTGCCAGCAGTCCAACGAAGGGAGTAGCCACCGGGGAGCTGTTTTTT. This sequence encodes CASSPTKGVATGELFF.

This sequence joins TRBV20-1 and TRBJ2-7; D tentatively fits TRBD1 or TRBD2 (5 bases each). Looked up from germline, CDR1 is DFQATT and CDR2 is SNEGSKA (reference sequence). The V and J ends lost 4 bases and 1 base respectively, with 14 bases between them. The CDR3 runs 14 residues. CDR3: CSATGQLQSYEQYF. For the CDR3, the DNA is TGCAGTGCTACGGGGCAGCTCCAGTCCTACGAGCAGTACTTC.

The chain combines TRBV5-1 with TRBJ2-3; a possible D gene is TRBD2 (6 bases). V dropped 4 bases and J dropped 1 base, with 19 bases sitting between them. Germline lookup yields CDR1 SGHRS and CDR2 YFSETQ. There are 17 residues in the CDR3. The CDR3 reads CASSRGGEGAGTDTQYF. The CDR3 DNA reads TGCGCCAGCAGCAGAGGAGGGGAAGGGGCAGGCACAGATACGCAGTATTTT. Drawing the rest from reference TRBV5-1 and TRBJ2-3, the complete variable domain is KAGVTQTPRYLIKTRGQQVTLSCSPISGHRSVSWYQQTPGQGLQFLFEYFSETQRNKGNFPGRFSGRQFSNSRSEMNVSTLELGDSALYLCASSRGGEGAGTDTQYFGPGTRLTVL.

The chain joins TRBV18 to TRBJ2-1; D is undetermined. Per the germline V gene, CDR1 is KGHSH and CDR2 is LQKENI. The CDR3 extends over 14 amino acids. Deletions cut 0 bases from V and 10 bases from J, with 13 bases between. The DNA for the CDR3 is TGTGCCAGCTCACCACCGTCCCCAGAGAGGGAGCAGTTCTTC. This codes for CASSPPSPEREQFF.

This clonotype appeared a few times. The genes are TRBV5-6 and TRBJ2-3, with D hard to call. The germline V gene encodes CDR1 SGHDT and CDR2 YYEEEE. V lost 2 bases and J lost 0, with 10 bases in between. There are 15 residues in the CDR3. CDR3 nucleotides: TGTGCCAGCAGCTTAAGACTGGAAAGCACAGATACGCAGTATTTT. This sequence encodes CASSLRLESTDTQYF.

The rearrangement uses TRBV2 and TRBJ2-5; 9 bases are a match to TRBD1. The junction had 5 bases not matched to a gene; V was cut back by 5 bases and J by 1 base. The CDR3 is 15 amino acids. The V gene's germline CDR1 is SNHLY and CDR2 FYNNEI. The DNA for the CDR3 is TGTGCCAGCAGTCTGGACAGGGGAAGCCAAGAGACCCAGTACTTC. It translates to CASSLDRGSQETQYF.

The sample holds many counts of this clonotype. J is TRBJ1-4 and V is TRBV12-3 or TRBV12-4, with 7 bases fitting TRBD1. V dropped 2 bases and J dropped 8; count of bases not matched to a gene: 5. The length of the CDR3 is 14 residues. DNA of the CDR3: TGTGCCAGCAGTTTAAGGGGGCTCGGAGAAAAACTGTTTTTT. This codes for CASSLRGLGEKLFF.

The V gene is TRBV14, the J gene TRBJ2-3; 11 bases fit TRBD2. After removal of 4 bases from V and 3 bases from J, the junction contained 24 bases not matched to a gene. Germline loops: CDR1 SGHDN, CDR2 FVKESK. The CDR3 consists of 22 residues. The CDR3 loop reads CASSPWGRPGLAATRGTDTQYF. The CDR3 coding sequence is TGTGCCAGCAGCCCCTGGGGGCGGCCGGGACTAGCGGCCACCCGGGGAACAGATACGCAGTATTTT.

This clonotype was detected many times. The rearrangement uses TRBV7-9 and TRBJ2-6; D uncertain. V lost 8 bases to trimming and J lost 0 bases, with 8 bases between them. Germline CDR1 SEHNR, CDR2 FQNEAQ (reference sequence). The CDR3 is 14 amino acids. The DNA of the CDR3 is TGTGCCAGCGCCGTCACCTCTGGGGCCAACGTCCTGACTTTC. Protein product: CASAVTSGANVLTF. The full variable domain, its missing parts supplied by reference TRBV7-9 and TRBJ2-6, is DTGVSQNPRHKITKRGQNVTFRCDPISEHNRLYWYRQTLGQGPEFLTYFQNEAQLEKSRLLSDRFSAERPKGSFSTLEIQRTEQGDSAMYLCASAVTSGANVLTFGAGSRLTVL.